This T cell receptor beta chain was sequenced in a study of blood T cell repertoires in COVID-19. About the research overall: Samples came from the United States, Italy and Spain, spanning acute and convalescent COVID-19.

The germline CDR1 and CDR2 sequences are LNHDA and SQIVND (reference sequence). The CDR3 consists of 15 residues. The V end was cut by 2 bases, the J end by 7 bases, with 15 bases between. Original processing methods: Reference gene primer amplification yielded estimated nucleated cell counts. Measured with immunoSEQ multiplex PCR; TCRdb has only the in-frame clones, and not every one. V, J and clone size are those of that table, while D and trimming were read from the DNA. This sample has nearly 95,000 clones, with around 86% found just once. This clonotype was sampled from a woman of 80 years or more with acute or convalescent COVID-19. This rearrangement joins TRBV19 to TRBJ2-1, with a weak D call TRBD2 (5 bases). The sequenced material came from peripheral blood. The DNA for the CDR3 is TGTGCCAGTAGTATAACGGCTGGAGGCCGTAATGAGCAGTTCTTC. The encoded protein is CASSITAGGRNEQFF.